This T cell receptor (beta chain) is drawn from a study of OX40 agonist ivuxolimab in advanced cancers. About the research overall: With ivuxolimab, an agonistic anti-OX40 (CD134) antibody, patients were treated. Study-level findings and limits: Low clonal expansion, among the lowest seen, marked partial responders at 0.1-3.0 mg/kg. Dose levels from 0.1 to 3.0 mg/kg saw CD4+ and CD8+ blood T cells expand clonally by week 6.

To note about this clone: Antigen: not known.

Repertoires were generated with immunoSEQ multiplex PCR, while TCRdb's copy carries only in-frame clones and drops some. Among 58,000 or so clones, approximately 83% were seen once, and the ten largest hold 0.6% to 0.9%. Trimming cost V 5 bases and J 3 bases, with 13 bases left between them. This CDR3 region has 14 residues. CDR1 is KGHSH and CDR2 is LQKENI in the germline V gene. V is TRBV18 and J is TRBJ1-1; TRBD1 might be the D (6 bases). The clonotype comes from an adult with an advanced solid tumor such as melanoma, head and neck, liver or kidney cancer. The input for sequencing was CD4+ or CD8+ T cells sorted from blood, taken in a trial of the OX40 agonist ivuxolimab. CDR3 protein: CASSADRTYTEAFF. The CDR3 coding sequence is TGTGCCAGCTCAGCGGACAGAACCTACACTGAAGCTTTCTTT.